Listed below are T cell receptor beta chains from one sample, sequenced in a study of blood T cell repertoires in COVID-19. Only in-frame clones appear in the TCRdb table, and some are missing; sequencing was by immunoSEQ multiplex PCR. The table has under 300,000 clones, 75% to 90% seen once; the top ten hold around 2%. The sample comprised PBMCs or T cells enriched from blood (not recorded which). The receptor set was obtained from a woman in her forties or fifties who had recovered from COVID-19. The CDR3 runs from the conserved cysteine through the conserved F or W. D genes are given only for firm matches. Rows may omit the clone size; those that give it use once, few, many or a size class.

clone_size: NA; j_call: TRBJ2-3; d_call: NA; v_call: TRBV3-1/TRBV3-2; cdr3_nt: TGTGCCAGCAGCCAGGGATGGAGGGATACGCAGTATTTT; cdr3_aa: CASSQGWRDTQYF
clone_size: NA; j_call: TRBJ1-5; d_call: TRBD1; v_call: TRBV28; cdr3_nt: TGTGCCAGCCGTAGGACAGGGTCTTACAATCAGCCCCAGCATTTT; cdr3_aa: CASRRTGSYNQPQHF
clone_size: NA; j_call: TRBJ1-2; d_call: NA; v_call: TRBV5-6; cdr3_nt: TGTGCCAGCAGTTCTGACACCTACTATGGCTACACCTTC; cdr3_aa: CASSSDTYYGYTF
clone_size: NA; j_call: TRBJ1-2; d_call: NA; v_call: TRBV7-9; cdr3_nt: TGTGCCAGCAGCTTAACACAGGCTGGCTACACCTTC; cdr3_aa: CASSLTQAGYTF
clone_size: NA; j_call: TRBJ1-4; d_call: NA; v_call: TRBV28; cdr3_nt: TGTGCCACGCATAGGGGAGACAGGAACTATGAAAAACTGTTTTTT; cdr3_aa: CATHRGDRNYEKLFF
clone_size: NA; j_call: TRBJ1-1; d_call: NA; v_call: TRBV7-9; cdr3_nt: TGTGCCAGCAGCTTCCGGGGGGCCCAGAACACTGAAGCTTTCTTT; cdr3_aa: CASSFRGAQNTEAFF
clone_size: NA; j_call: TRBJ1-1; d_call: NA; v_call: TRBV18; cdr3_nt: TGTGCCAGCTCACTACTCAGGGAGGCCAACACTGAAGCTTTCTTT; cdr3_aa: CASSLLREANTEAFF
clone_size: once; j_call: TRBJ2-4; d_call: NA; v_call: TRBV19; cdr3_nt: TGTGCCAGTAGTATATTTCGGGGGTTTGAAAACATTCAGTACTTC; cdr3_aa: CASSIFRGFENIQYF
clone_size: once; j_call: TRBJ1-6; d_call: NA; v_call: TRBV30; cdr3_nt: TGTGCCTGGAGTGTCTCCGTAAATTCACCCCTCCACTTT; cdr3_aa: CAWSVSVNSPLHF
clone_size: NA; j_call: TRBJ1-1; d_call: NA; v_call: TRBV7-8; cdr3_nt: TGTGCCAGCACCCCCCGGACATTGAACACTGAAGCTTTCTTT; cdr3_aa: CASTPRTLNTEAFF
clone_size: NA; j_call: TRBJ2-6; d_call: NA; v_call: TRBV19; cdr3_nt: TGTGCCAGTAGCAAGCCGGGGGCTGGGGCCAACGTCCTGACTTTC; cdr3_aa: CASSKPGAGANVLTF
clone_size: NA; j_call: TRBJ1-4; d_call: TRBD1; v_call: TRBV2; cdr3_nt: TGTGCCAGCATCGTAGGACAGGGAAAACTGTTTTTT; cdr3_aa: CASIVGQGKLFF
clone_size: NA; j_call: TRBJ2-7; d_call: NA; v_call: TRBV28; cdr3_nt: TGTGCCAGCACCTTGACCGGAGTCCCTGGGGAGCAGTACTTC; cdr3_aa: CASTLTGVPGEQYF
clone_size: NA; j_call: TRBJ2-4; d_call: NA; v_call: TRBV18; cdr3_nt: TGTGCCAGCTCCCCAGGGGCGCAAAACATTCAGTACTTC; cdr3_aa: CASSPGAQNIQYF
clone_size: NA; j_call: TRBJ2-7; d_call: NA; v_call: TRBV5-4; cdr3_nt: TGTGCCAGCAGCTTTGGAGGGAGGACCACTTTTGACGAGCAGTACTTC; cdr3_aa: CASSFGGRTTFDEQYF
clone_size: NA; j_call: TRBJ1-2; d_call: NA; v_call: TRBV24-1; cdr3_nt: TGTGCCACCAGTGATGTCAGGGGCTCGGGCTACACCTTC; cdr3_aa: CATSDVRGSGYTF